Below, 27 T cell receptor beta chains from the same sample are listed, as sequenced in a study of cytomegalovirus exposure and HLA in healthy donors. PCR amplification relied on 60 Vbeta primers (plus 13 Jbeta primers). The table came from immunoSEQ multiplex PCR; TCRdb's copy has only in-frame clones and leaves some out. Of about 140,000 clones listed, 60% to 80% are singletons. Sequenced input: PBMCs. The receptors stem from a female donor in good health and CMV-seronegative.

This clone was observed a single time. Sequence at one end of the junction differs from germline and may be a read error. The CDR3 bases are TGTGCCGGCAGTGAAAGTAGACAGGGCTACGAGCAGTACTTC. The encoded protein is CAGSESRQGYEQYF. The chain joins TRBV6-1 to TRBJ2-7, with 7 nucleotides matching TRBD1. The CDR3 has 14 residues. Germline V CDR1 and CDR2: MNHNS, SASEGT.

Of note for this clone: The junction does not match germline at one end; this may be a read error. The CDR3 loop reads CSSSLSRSTYEQYF. The CDR3 bases are TGTTCCAGCAGCTTATCGAGGAGTACCTACGAGCAGTACTTC. V is TRBV7-9 and J is TRBJ2-7; D remains unclear. The germline CDR1 and CDR2 sequences are SEHNR and FQNEAQ (reference sequence). CDR3 length: 14 amino acids.

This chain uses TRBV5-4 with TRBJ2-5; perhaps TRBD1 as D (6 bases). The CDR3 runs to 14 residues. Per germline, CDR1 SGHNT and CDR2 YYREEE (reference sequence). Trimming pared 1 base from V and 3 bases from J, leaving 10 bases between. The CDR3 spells CASSLTGREETQYF. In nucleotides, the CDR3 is TGTGCCAGCAGCTTGACAGGGCGAGAAGAGACCCAGTACTTC.

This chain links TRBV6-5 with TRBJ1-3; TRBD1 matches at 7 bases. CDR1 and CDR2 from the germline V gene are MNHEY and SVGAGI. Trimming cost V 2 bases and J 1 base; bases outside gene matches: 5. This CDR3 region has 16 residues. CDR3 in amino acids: CASSYDRASSGNTIYF. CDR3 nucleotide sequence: TGTGCCAGCAGTTACGACAGGGCTTCTTCTGGAAACACCATATATTTT.

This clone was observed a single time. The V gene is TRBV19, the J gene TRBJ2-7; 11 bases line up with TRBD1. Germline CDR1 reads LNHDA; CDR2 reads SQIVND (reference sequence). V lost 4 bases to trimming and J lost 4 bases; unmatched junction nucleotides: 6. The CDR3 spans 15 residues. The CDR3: CASSNAGTGGYEQYF. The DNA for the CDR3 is TGTGCCAGTAGTAATGCGGGGACAGGGGGATACGAGCAGTACTTC.

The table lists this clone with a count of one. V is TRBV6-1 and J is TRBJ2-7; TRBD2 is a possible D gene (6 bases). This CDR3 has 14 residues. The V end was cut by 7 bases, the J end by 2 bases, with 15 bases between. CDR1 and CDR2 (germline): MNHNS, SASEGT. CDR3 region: CASTSGTETYEQYF. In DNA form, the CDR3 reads TGTGCCAGCACCTCAGGGACTGAAACCTACGAGCAGTACTTC.

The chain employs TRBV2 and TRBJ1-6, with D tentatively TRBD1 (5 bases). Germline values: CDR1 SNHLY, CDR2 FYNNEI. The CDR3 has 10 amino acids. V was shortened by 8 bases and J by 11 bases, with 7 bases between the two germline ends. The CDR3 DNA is TGTGCCAGCTGGGGGGCACCCCTCCACTTT. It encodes CASWGAPLHF. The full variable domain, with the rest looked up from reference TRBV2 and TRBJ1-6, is EPEVTQTPSHQVTQMGQEVILRCVPISNHLYFYWYRQILGQKVEFLVSFYNNEISEKSEIFDDQFSVERPDGSNFTLKIRSTKLEDSAMYFCASWGAPLHFGNGTRLTVT.

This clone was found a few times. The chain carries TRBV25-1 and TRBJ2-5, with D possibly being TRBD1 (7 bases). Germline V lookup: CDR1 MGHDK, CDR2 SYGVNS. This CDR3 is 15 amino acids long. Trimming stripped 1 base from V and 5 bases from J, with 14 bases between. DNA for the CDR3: TGTGCCAGCAGTGAATCCAGGGGGGATGGGGAGACCCAGTACTTC. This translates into CASSESRGDGETQYF.

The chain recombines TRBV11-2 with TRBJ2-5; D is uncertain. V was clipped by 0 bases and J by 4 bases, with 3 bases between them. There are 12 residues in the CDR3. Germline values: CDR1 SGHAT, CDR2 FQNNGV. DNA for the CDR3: TGTGCCAGCAGCTTAGATAGAGAGACCCAGTACTTC. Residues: CASSLDRETQYF.

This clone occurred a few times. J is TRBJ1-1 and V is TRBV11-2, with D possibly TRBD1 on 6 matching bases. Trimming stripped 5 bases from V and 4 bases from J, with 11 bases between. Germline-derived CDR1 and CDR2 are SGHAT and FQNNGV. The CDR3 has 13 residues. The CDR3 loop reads CASSIIQGTEAFF. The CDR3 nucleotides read TGTGCCAGCAGCATCATACAGGGCACTGAAGCTTTCTTT.

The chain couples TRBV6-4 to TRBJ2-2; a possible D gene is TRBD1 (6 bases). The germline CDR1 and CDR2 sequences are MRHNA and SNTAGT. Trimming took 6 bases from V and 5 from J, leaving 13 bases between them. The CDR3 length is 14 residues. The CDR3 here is CASRQWGQTGELFF. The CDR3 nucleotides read TGTGCCAGCAGACAGTGGGGGCAAACCGGGGAGCTGTTTTTT.

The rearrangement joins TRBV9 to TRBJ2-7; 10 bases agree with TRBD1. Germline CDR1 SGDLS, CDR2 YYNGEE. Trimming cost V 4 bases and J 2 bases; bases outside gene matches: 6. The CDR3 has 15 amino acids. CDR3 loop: CASSPTGTGAYEQYF. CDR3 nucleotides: TGTGCCAGCAGCCCAACCGGGACAGGGGCCTACGAGCAGTACTTC. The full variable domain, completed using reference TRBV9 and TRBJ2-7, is DSGVTQTPKHLITATGQRVTLRCSPRSGDLSVYWYQQSLDQGLQFLIQYYNGEERAKGNILERFSAQQFPDLHSELNLSSLELGDSALYFCASSPTGTGAYEQYFGPGTRLTVT.

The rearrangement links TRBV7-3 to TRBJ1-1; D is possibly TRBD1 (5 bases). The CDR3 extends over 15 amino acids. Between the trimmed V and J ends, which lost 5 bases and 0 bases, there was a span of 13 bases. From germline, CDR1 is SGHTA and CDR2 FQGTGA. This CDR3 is CASSIQGLLNTEAFF. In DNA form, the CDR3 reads TGTGCCAGCAGCATCCAGGGACTGCTGAACACTGAAGCTTTCTTT.

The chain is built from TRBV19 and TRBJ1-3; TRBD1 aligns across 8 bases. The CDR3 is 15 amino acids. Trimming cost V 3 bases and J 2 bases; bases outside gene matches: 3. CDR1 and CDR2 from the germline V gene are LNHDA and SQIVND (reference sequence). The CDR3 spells CASSIATGAGNTIYF. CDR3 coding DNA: TGTGCCAGTAGTATCGCGACAGGGGCTGGAAACACCATATATTTT.

CDR3 nucleotide sequence: TGTGCCAGCAGCTATGGACAGGGGTTAGACTATGGCTACACCTTC. It translates to CASSYGQGLDYGYTF. The rearrangement joins TRBV7-2 to TRBJ1-2; TRBD1 agrees at 9 bases. There are 15 residues in the CDR3. After removal of 4 bases from V and 3 bases from J, the junction contained 6 bases not matched to a gene. From germline, CDR1 is SGHTA and CDR2 FQGNSA.

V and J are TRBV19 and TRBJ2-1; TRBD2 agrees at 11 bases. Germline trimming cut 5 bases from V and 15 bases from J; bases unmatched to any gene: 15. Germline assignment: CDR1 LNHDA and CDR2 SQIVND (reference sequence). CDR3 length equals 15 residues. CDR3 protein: CASSPLAGVGSGWFF. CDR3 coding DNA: TGTGCCAGTAGTCCACTAGCGGGAGTTGGGTCTGGGTGGTTCTTC.

In nucleotides, the CDR3 is TGTGCCAGCACCCCCGGGGGGCAGGGAACCGGGGAGCTGTTTTTT. Translating gives CASTPGGQGTGELFF. J is TRBJ2-2 and V is TRBV7-9; D may be TRBD2 (7 bases). There are 15 residues in the CDR3. Deletions cut 7 bases from V and 5 bases from J, with 17 bases between. Germline CDR1 reads SEHNR; CDR2 reads FQNEAQ (reference sequence).

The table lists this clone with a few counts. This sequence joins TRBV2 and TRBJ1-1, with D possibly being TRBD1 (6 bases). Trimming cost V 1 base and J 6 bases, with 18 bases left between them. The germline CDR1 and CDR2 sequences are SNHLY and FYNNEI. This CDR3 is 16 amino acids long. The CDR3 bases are TGTGCCAGCAGTGAAGAGGATTGGGGGCTGGTCTCTGAAGCTTTCTTT. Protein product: CASSEEDWGLVSEAFF.

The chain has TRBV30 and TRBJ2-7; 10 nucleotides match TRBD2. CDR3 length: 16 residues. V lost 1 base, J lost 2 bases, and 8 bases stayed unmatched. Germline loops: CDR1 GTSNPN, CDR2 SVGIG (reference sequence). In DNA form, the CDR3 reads TGTGCCTGGAGTGAAAGGCTAGCGGGAGCAACCTACGAGCAGTACTTC. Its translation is CAWSERLAGATYEQYF.

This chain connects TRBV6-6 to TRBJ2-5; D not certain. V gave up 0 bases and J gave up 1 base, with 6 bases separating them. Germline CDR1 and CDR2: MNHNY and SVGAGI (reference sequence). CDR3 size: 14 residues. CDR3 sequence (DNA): TGTGCCAGCAGTTACTCAATCTTCCAAGAGACCCAGTACTTC. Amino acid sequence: CASSYSIFQETQYF.

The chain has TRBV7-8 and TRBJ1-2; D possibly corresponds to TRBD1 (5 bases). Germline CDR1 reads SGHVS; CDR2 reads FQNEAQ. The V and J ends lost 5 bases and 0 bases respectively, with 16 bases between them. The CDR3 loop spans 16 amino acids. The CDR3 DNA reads TGTGCCAGCAGCCCAGAGTGGACACCCTCTAACTATGGCTACACCTTC. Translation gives CASSPEWTPSNYGYTF.

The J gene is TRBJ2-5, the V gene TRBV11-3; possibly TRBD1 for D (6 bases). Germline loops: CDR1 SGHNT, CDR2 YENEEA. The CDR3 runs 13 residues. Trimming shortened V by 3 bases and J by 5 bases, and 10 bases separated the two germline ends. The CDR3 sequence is CASSFGGGETQYF. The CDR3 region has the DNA TGTGCCAGCAGCTTTGGGGGCGGGGAGACCCAGTACTTC.

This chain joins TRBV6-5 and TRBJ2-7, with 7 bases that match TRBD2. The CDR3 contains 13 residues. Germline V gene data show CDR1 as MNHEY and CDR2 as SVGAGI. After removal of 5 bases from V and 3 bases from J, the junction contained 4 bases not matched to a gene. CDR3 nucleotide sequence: TGTGCCAGCAGTACCCGGGGGGACTACGAGCAGTACTTC. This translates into CASSTRGDYEQYF.

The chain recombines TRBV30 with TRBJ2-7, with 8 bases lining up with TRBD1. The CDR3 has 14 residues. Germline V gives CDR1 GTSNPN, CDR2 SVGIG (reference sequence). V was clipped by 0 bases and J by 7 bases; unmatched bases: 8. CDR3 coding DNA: TGTGCCTGGAGTGTATTACTGGACAGGGCAGAGCAGTACTTC. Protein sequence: CAWSVLLDRAEQYF.

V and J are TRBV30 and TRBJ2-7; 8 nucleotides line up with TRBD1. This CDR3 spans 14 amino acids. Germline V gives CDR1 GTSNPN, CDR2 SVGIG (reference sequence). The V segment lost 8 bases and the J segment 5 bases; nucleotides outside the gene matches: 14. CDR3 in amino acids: CAGSGGRVIDEQYF. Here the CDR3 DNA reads TGTGCCGGATCAGGGGGCCGGGTAATCGACGAGCAGTACTTC.

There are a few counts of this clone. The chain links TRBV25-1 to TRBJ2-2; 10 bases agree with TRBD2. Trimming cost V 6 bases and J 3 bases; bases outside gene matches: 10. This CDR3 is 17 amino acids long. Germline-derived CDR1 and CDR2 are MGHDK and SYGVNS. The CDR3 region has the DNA TGTGCCAGCAGAGGATTGTCCGGACTAGCGGACACCGGGGAGCTGTTTTTT. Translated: CASRGLSGLADTGELFF.

DNA of the CDR3: TGTGCCAGTAGTATAATCAGCGGCTCCTACGAGCAGTACTTC. This translates into CASSIISGSYEQYF. The J gene is TRBJ2-7, the V gene TRBV19, with TRBD2 as a possible D gene (5 bases). This CDR3 contains 14 residues. CDR1 and CDR2 (germline): LNHDA, SQIVND (reference sequence). V dropped 2 bases and J dropped 0 bases, with 8 bases sitting between them.